These 19 T cell receptor beta chains originate from one sample sequenced in a study of blood T cell repertoires in COVID-19. Using immunoSEQ multiplex PCR, the repertoire was profiled, and TCRdb retains in-frame clones only, with some absent. This repertoire shows 250,000 to 300,000 clones, about 76% found once; its top ten account for 2.5% to 3%. The sequenced material came from peripheral blood. The origin of the receptors is a woman in her fifties or sixties with active or convalescent COVID-19.

V usage is TRBV5-5 and J usage is TRBJ2-1, with a tentative D call TRBD2 (6 bases). The CDR3 spans 15 residues. From germline, CDR1 is SGHKS and CDR2 YYEKEE (reference sequence). Trimming cost V 1 base and J 6 bases, with 14 bases left between them. The CDR3 bases are TGTGCCAGCAGCTTGAGTCCCCGCGGGACCAATGAGCAGTTCTTC. It yields the protein CASSLSPRGTNEQFF.

The CDR3 DNA follows: TGCGCCAGCAGTGAGCCCCGGACTAGCGGCACAGATACGCAGTATTTT. Amino acid sequence: CASSEPRTSGTDTQYF. The chain links TRBV10-1 to TRBJ2-3; 9 bases line up with TRBD2. J gave up 1 base and V 2 bases, and 4 bases lay outside the gene matches. Per germline, CDR1 WNHNN and CDR2 SYGVQD (reference sequence). The CDR3 length is 16 residues.

The genes are TRBV4-1 and TRBJ1-6, with TRBD1 matching 9 bases. Germline CDR1 and CDR2: MGHRA and YSYEKL. CDR3 length: 15 residues. The junction had 6 bases not matched to a gene; V was cut back by 4 bases and J by 8 bases. CDR3 DNA: TGCGCCAGCAGCCCGGGACAGGGAAGGGATTCACCCCTCCACTTT. Translated, it gives CASSPGQGRDSPLHF.

The chain joins TRBV2 to TRBJ2-7; 9 bases are a match to TRBD1. After removal of 3 bases from V and 5 bases from J, the junction contained 8 bases not matched to a gene. Germline V gives CDR1 SNHLY, CDR2 FYNNEI. This CDR3 comprises 15 residues. This CDR3 is CASSDIGQGQDEQYF. CDR3 nucleotides: TGTGCCAGCAGTGACATTGGACAGGGGCAGGACGAGCAGTACTTC.

This clone appeared a single time. The J gene is TRBJ2-6, the V gene TRBV5-1, with 8 bases aligning to TRBD2. The CDR3 is 19 amino acids. The germline V gene encodes CDR1 SGHRS and CDR2 YFSETQ. V was pared by 1 base and J by 0 bases, with 9 bases of the junction left unmatched. The DNA of the CDR3 is TGCGCCAGCAGCTTGCAACCTAGCGGGTTTTTCTCTGGGGCCAACGTCCTGACTTTC. Protein product: CASSLQPSGFFSGANVLTF.

The chain has TRBV19 and TRBJ2-2; 10 bases are a match to TRBD1. With 5 bases clipped from V and 7 bases from J, the junction kept 10 bases outside the gene matches. The germline V gene has CDR1 LNHDA and CDR2 SQIVND (reference sequence). The CDR3 consists of 16 residues. The CDR3 loop is CASSPRQGATDGELFF. The CDR3 DNA sequence: TGTGCCAGTAGTCCCAGACAGGGGGCGACGGACGGGGAGCTGTTTTTT. The entire variable domain, with the rest obtained from reference TRBV19 and TRBJ2-2, is as follows: DGGITQSPKYLFRKEGQNVTLSCEQNLNHDAMYWYRQDPGQGLRLIYYSQIVNDFQKGDIAEGYSVSREKKESFPLTVTSAQKNPTAFYLCASSPRQGATDGELFFGEGSRLTVL.

This chain joins TRBV4-1 and TRBJ2-3; TRBD1 matches at 10 bases. The CDR3 length is 18 residues. Germline CDR1 reads MGHRA; CDR2 reads YSYEKL. V was pared by 4 bases and J by 4 bases, with 14 bases of the junction left unmatched. CDR3 coding DNA: TGCGCCAGCAGCCCCTTAGGCCCTGCCGGGACAGGGGCAGATACGCAGTATTTT. As protein: CASSPLGPAGTGADTQYF.

The rearrangement joins TRBV2 to TRBJ1-2; TRBD1 is a possible D gene (5 bases). Germline V gives CDR1 SNHLY, CDR2 FYNNEI. The length of the CDR3 is 14 residues. The V end lost 6 bases, the J end lost 4 bases, and 15 bases lay between the germline ends. The CDR3 is CASRSVQGSYGYTF. The DNA of the CDR3 is TGTGCCAGCAGGAGTGTCCAGGGAAGCTATGGCTACACCTTC.

V and J are TRBV27 and TRBJ1-2; D is uncertain. Germline V gene data show CDR1 as MNHEY and CDR2 as SMNVEV (reference sequence). V gave up 10 bases and J gave up 8 bases, with 17 bases separating them. The CDR3 has 12 residues. This chain's CDR3 is CATQDTVRGYTF. In DNA form, the CDR3 reads TGTGCCACCCAAGACACGGTTAGAGGCTACACCTTC.

The CDR3 DNA reads TGCAGCGCCGTGACTGCGAGCTCCTACGAGCAGTACTTC. Protein sequence: CSAVTASSYEQYF. The chain recombines TRBV29-1 with TRBJ2-7, with D unclear. Germline V gene lookup returns CDR1 SQVTM and CDR2 ANQGSEA. Trimming removed 7 bases at V and 0 bases at J, with 13 bases between. The length of the CDR3 is 13 residues.

The table lists this clone with a few counts. The rearrangement joins TRBV29-1 to TRBJ2-1, with a weak D call TRBD1 (5 bases). V shed 7 bases and J shed 10 bases, with 17 bases lying between them. The CDR3 runs 12 residues. The germline CDR1 and CDR2 sequences are SQVTM and ANQGSEA. For the CDR3, the DNA is TGCAGCGGCACACTCCAGGGCCTCGAGCAGTTCTTC. It translates to CSGTLQGLEQFF.

The chain uses TRBV4-1 and TRBJ1-1, with D possibly being TRBD1 (6 bases). V lost 7 bases and J lost 6, with 21 bases in between. The CDR3 has 15 amino acids. Germline V gives CDR1 MGHRA, CDR2 YSYEKL. In nucleotides, the CDR3 is TGCGCCAGCAAGTTCCCCGGAGGGGGGGGGTCTGAAGCTTTCTTT. Encoded protein: CASKFPGGGGSEAFF.

This chain uses TRBV5-6 with TRBJ2-3; D ambiguous. There are 14 residues in the CDR3. The germline V gene has CDR1 SGHDT and CDR2 YYEEEE. V gave up 1 base and J gave up 0 bases, with 6 bases separating them. CDR3: CASSLLSSTDTQYF. CDR3 nucleotide sequence: TGTGCCAGCAGCTTGCTCTCTAGCACAGATACGCAGTATTTT.

V gene TRBV5-1 combines with J gene TRBJ2-5, with 8 bases identical to TRBD1. V shed 0 bases and J 3 bases; nucleotides not matched to a gene: 7. Germline V gene sequence: CDR1 SGHRS, CDR2 YFSETQ. The CDR3 runs to 16 residues. The CDR3 reads CASSLDRAGGEETQYF. The CDR3 DNA reads TGCGCCAGCAGCTTGGATAGGGCAGGGGGCGAAGAGACCCAGTACTTC.

The rearrangement joins TRBV7-8 to TRBJ2-5; 8 bases map to TRBD2. The CDR3 extends over 16 amino acids. With V trimmed by 1 base and J by 4 bases, 8 bases remained unmatched. Germline V lookup: CDR1 SGHVS, CDR2 FQNEAQ. CDR3 bases: TGTGCCAGCAGCTTAGGAGGCGGGGGGTGGGGAGAGACCCAGTACTTC. Translated, it gives CASSLGGGGWGETQYF.

The rearrangement uses TRBV6-4 and TRBJ2-3, with TRBD2 matching 9 bases. Trimming cost V 2 bases and J 6 bases; bases outside gene matches: 6. This CDR3 region has 15 residues. Looked up from germline, CDR1 is MRHNA and CDR2 is SNTAGT. The CDR3 sequence is CASSDLAGRMDTQYF. For the CDR3, the DNA is TGTGCCAGCAGTGACCTAGCGGGGAGGATGGATACGCAGTATTTT.

The chain uses TRBV6-6 and TRBJ1-1; D is possibly TRBD1 (6 bases). CDR3 size: 14 residues. Trimming removed 2 bases from V and 3 bases from J, with 10 bases in between. The germline CDR1 and CDR2 sequences are MNHNY and SVGAGI (reference sequence). CDR3 region: CASSYGGTDTEAFF. CDR3 DNA: TGTGCCAGCAGTTACGGGGGCACGGACACTGAAGCTTTCTTT.

The V call is TRBV6-5, the J call TRBJ1-1; D not certain. The V gene lost 0 bases and the J gene lost 1 base, with 6 bases spanning the gap. This CDR3 contains 14 residues. Per germline, CDR1 MNHEY and CDR2 SVGAGI. CDR3 in DNA: TGTGCCAGCAGTTACTCGAGAAGGAACACTGAAGCTTTCTTT. It encodes CASSYSRRNTEAFF.

A word on this clone: Other nucleotide sequences in the sample specify the same CDR3. CDR3 DNA sequence: TGTGCCACCAGTGATCCAAGGACAGGGAATGGCTACACCTTC. Translation gives CATSDPRTGNGYTF. V gene TRBV24-1 combines with J gene TRBJ1-2; TRBD1 matches at 8 bases. V lost 3 bases, J lost 6 bases, and 5 bases stayed unmatched. The CDR3 runs 14 residues. Germline CDR1 KGHDR, CDR2 SFDVKD.